A selection of T cell receptor beta chains follows, all from one sample in a study of shared clonotypes between healthy human individuals. Profiling relied on immunoSEQ multiplex PCR, and the TCRdb table lists in-frame clones only, not all of them. The sample has 2 million to 2.5 million clones; approximately 95% are singletons. The sample comprised naive CD4+ T cells sorted from blood. These receptors were collected from a young man in good health. CDR3s include the opening cysteine and the closing phenylalanine or tryptophan. Each record gives: V gene, J gene, clone size, D gene, CDR3 protein, CDR3 DNA. A D gene is named only where the DNA matches it firmly. Only part of the rows carry a size: once, few, many, or a class if the clone is expanded.

V: TRBV11-2
J: TRBJ2-4
size: -
D: -
CDR3: CASSLGRANIQYF
DNA: TGTGCCAGCAGCTTGGGAAGGGCTAACATTCAGTACTTC

V: TRBV28
J: TRBJ1-1
size: -
D: -
CDR3: CASRISNTEAFF
DNA: TGTGCCAGCAGGATATCTAACACTGAAGCTTTCTTT

V: TRBV11-2
J: TRBJ2-5
size: -
D: TRBD2
CDR3: CASSWTSGNFQETQYF
DNA: TGTGCCAGCAGCTGGACTAGCGGGAACTTCCAAGAGACCCAGTACTTC

V: TRBV27
J: TRBJ2-1
size: once
D: -
CDR3: CASTGTDSSYNEQFF
DNA: TGTGCCAGCACCGGGACCGACAGCTCCTACAATGAGCAGTTCTTC

V: TRBV2
J: TRBJ1-5
size: -
D: -
CDR3: CASTEAVSNQPQHF
DNA: TGTGCCAGCACAGAGGCAGTTAGCAATCAGCCCCAGCATTTT

V: TRBV6-4
J: TRBJ2-1
size: -
D: -
CDR3: CASSEEWGSEQFF
DNA: TGTGCCAGCAGTGAGGAGTGGGGTTCTGAGCAGTTCTTC

V: TRBV28
J: TRBJ2-3
size: -
D: -
CDR3: CASSLYSVPTGDTQYF
DNA: TGTGCCAGCAGTTTATATTCGGTCCCGACGGGAGATACGCAGTATTTT

V: TRBV2
J: TRBJ2-2
size: -
D: -
CDR3: CASTLLMQGPGELFF
DNA: TGTGCCAGCACCCTATTGATGCAGGGTCCCGGGGAGCTGTTTTTT

V: TRBV2
J: TRBJ1-5
size: -
D: -
CDR3: CASTGRDKGYQPQHF
DNA: TGTGCCAGCACGGGCCGGGACAAGGGGTATCAGCCCCAGCATTTT

V: TRBV29-1
J: TRBJ2-1
size: -
D: TRBD1
CDR3: CSSSPQDRALDNEQFF
DNA: TGCAGCTCAAGCCCCCAAGACAGGGCTTTGGACAATGAGCAGTTCTTC

V: TRBV28
J: TRBJ1-1
size: -
D: -
CDR3: CASSFLGAREAFF
DNA: TGTGCCAGCAGTTTCCTAGGGGCGCGGGAAGCTTTCTTT

V: TRBV5-1
J: TRBJ1-2
size: -
D: TRBD1
CDR3: CASSLGTGYGYTF
DNA: TGCGCCAGCAGCTTGGGGACAGGGTACGGCTACACCTTC

V: TRBV30
J: TRBJ2-5
size: -
D: TRBD1
CDR3: CAREGQGQETQYF
DNA: TGTGCCCGGGAAGGACAGGGACAAGAGACCCAGTACTTC

V: TRBV5-1
J: TRBJ2-1
size: -
D: TRBD2
CDR3: CASSFGLAESNEQFF
DNA: TGCGCCAGCAGCTTCGGACTAGCGGAGAGTAATGAGCAGTTCTTC

V: TRBV7-2
J: TRBJ2-5
size: -
D: TRBD2
CDR3: CASSLGTSGKETQYF
DNA: TGTGCCAGCAGCTTAGGGACTAGCGGTAAAGAGACCCAGTACTTC

V: TRBV30
J: TRBJ1-1
size: -
D: -
CDR3: CAWSTDRNTEAFF
DNA: TGTGCCTGGAGTACGGACCGGAACACTGAAGCTTTCTTT

V: TRBV18
J: TRBJ1-1
size: -
D: -
CDR3: CASSPPWGTEAFF
DNA: TGTGCCAGCTCACCCCCATGGGGGACTGAAGCTTTCTTT

V: TRBV29-1
J: TRBJ1-1
size: -
D: -
CDR3: CSAETRMNTEAFF
DNA: TGCAGCGCTGAGACTAGGATGAACACTGAAGCTTTCTTT

V: TRBV18
J: TRBJ2-2
size: -
D: -
CDR3: CASSQTGNTGELFF
DNA: TGTGCCAGCTCCCAAACAGGGAACACCGGGGAGCTGTTTTTT

V: TRBV30
J: TRBJ2-3
size: -
D: -
CDR3: CAWTLLADTQYF
DNA: TGTGCCTGGACTCTCTTGGCAGATACGCAGTATTTT

V: TRBV5-1
J: TRBJ1-1
size: -
D: -
CDR3: CASSLPGENTEAFF
DNA: TGCGCCAGCAGCCTCCCAGGGGAGAACACTGAAGCTTTCTTT

V: TRBV6-6
J: TRBJ1-6
size: -
D: TRBD1
CDR3: CASSYSTGARPLHF
DNA: TGTGCCAGCAGTTACTCGACAGGGGCTCGCCCCCTCCACTTT

V: TRBV11-2
J: TRBJ1-6
size: once
D: TRBD1
CDR3: CASSRLTGGSYNSPLHF
DNA: TGTGCCAGCAGCCGTCTAACAGGGGGCTCCTATAATTCACCCCTCCACTTT

V: TRBV18
J: TRBJ2-7
size: -
D: -
CDR3: CASSPAGGWEQYF
DNA: TGTGCCAGCTCACCTGCCGGAGGGTGGGAGCAGTACTTC

V: TRBV19
J: TRBJ2-4
size: -
D: TRBD1
CDR3: CASSPPAGGGHIQYF
DNA: TGTGCCAGTAGTCCCCCCGCAGGGGGCGGACACATTCAGTACTTC

V: TRBV29-1
J: TRBJ2-7
size: -
D: TRBD1
CDR3: CSVTWGQGGSYEQYF
DNA: TGCAGCGTCACCTGGGGACAGGGGGGTTCCTACGAGCAGTACTTC

V: TRBV5-1
J: TRBJ2-1
size: -
D: TRBD2
CDR3: CASSSLAGAYNEQFF
DNA: TGCGCCAGCAGCTCACTAGCGGGTGCCTACAATGAGCAGTTCTTC

V: TRBV6-4
J: TRBJ1-5
size: -
D: TRBD1
CDR3: CASSDCGQGKHF
DNA: TGTGCCAGCAGTGACTGTGGACAGGGAAAGCATTTT

V: TRBV5-4
J: TRBJ2-3
size: -
D: TRBD2
CDR3: CASSFDTSGMDTQYF
DNA: TGTGCCAGCAGCTTCGATACTAGCGGAATGGATACGCAGTATTTT

V: TRBV19
J: TRBJ1-2
size: -
D: -
CDR3: CASTSRNYGYTF
DNA: TGTGCCAGTACCAGTCGGAACTATGGCTACACCTTC

V: TRBV10-3
J: TRBJ2-2
size: -
D: -
CDR3: CATAPGTPNTGELFF
DNA: TGTGCCACCGCGCCGGGGACACCGAACACCGGGGAGCTGTTTTTT

V: TRBV5-1
J: TRBJ2-3
size: -
D: -
CDR3: CASSLGALLGGTDTQYF
DNA: TGCGCCAGCAGCTTGGGGGCTCTTCTAGGTGGGACAGATACGCAGTATTTT

V: TRBV5-4
J: TRBJ2-7
size: -
D: -
CDR3: CASGPTAYEQYF
DNA: TGTGCCAGCGGCCCGACAGCCTACGAGCAGTACTTC

V: TRBV6-1
J: TRBJ2-4
size: -
D: -
CDR3: CASSEAIVNIQYF
DNA: TGTGCCAGCAGTGAAGCTATAGTAAACATTCAGTACTTC

V: TRBV7-9
J: TRBJ2-3
size: -
D: TRBD2
CDR3: CASSLAILAGATDTQYF
DNA: TGTGCCAGCAGCTTAGCTATACTAGCGGGGGCCACAGATACGCAGTATTTT

V: TRBV5-1
J: TRBJ2-3
size: -
D: -
CDR3: CASSLAAGVSGDTQYF
DNA: TGCGCCAGCAGCTTGGCGGCAGGGGTGTCAGGGGATACGCAGTATTTT

V: TRBV2
J: TRBJ1-4
size: -
D: -
CDR3: CASSPEDQRTNEKLFF
DNA: TGTGCCAGCAGTCCGGAGGATCAGAGAACTAATGAAAAACTGTTTTTT

V: TRBV10-3
J: TRBJ2-2
size: -
D: TRBD1
CDR3: CANDRVTGELFF
DNA: TGTGCCAACGACAGGGTCACCGGGGAGCTGTTTTTT

V: TRBV5-6
J: TRBJ2-1
size: -
D: TRBD2
CDR3: CASSSLGLADYNEQFF
DNA: TGTGCCAGCAGCTCTTTGGGACTAGCGGACTACAATGAGCAGTTCTTC

V: TRBV30
J: TRBJ1-4
size: -
D: -
CDR3: CAWRQGNRNEKLFF
DNA: TGTGCCTGGAGGCAGGGAAATAGAAATGAAAAACTGTTTTTT

V: TRBV5-1
J: TRBJ2-3
size: -
D: -
CDR3: CASSYRSSLISTDTQYF
DNA: TGCGCCAGCAGCTACCGGTCCTCTTTGATTAGCACAGATACGCAGTATTTT

V: TRBV12-5
J: TRBJ2-7
size: once
D: -
CDR3: CASGLGQAYEQYF
DNA: TGTGCTAGTGGTTTGGGACAGGCCTACGAGCAGTACTTC

V: TRBV19
J: TRBJ1-2
size: -
D: -
CDR3: CASRGPGENYGYTF
DNA: TGTGCCAGTAGGGGCCCGGGGGAAAACTATGGCTACACCTTC

V: TRBV19
J: TRBJ2-5
size: -
D: -
CDR3: CASRDGQETQYF
DNA: TGTGCCAGCAGAGACGGGCAAGAGACCCAGTACTTC

V: TRBV5-6
J: TRBJ2-3
size: -
D: TRBD1
CDR3: CASSLDRGLSDTQYF
DNA: TGTGCCAGCAGCTTGGACAGGGGGCTTTCAGATACGCAGTATTTT

V: TRBV6-1
J: TRBJ2-7
size: once
D: -
CDR3: CASSARGGSSYEQYF
DNA: TGTGCCAGCAGTGCCAGGGGAGGGAGCTCCTACGAGCAGTACTTC

V: TRBV19
J: TRBJ2-7
size: -
D: TRBD1
CDR3: CASSPRDRDYYEQYF
DNA: TGTGCCAGTAGTCCCCGGGACAGGGATTACTACGAGCAGTACTTC

V: TRBV15
J: TRBJ1-6
size: -
D: TRBD1
CDR3: CATSTRQGASYNSPLHF
DNA: TGTGCCACCAGCACACGACAGGGGGCGTCCTATAATTCACCCCTCCACTTT

V: TRBV29-1
J: TRBJ1-1
size: -
D: -
CDR3: CSALKGTNTEAFF
DNA: TGCAGCGCCTTGAAGGGTACGAACACTGAAGCCTTCTTT

V: TRBV18
J: TRBJ1-3
size: -
D: -
CDR3: CASSPPAGRNTIYF
DNA: TGTGCCAGCTCACCACCAGCTGGGCGAAACACCATATATTTT

V: TRBV27
J: TRBJ2-1
size: -
D: TRBD2
CDR3: CASSPGLAGGNEQFF
DNA: TGTGCCAGCAGTCCCGGACTAGCGGGGGGCAATGAGCAGTTCTTC

V: TRBV13
J: TRBJ2-7
size: once
D: TRBD1
CDR3: CASSWRDRGLGEQYF
DNA: TGTGCCAGCAGCTGGCGGGACAGGGGACTCGGTGAGCAGTACTTC

V: TRBV28
J: TRBJ2-3
size: -
D: TRBD2
CDR3: CASSGLRSGATTDTQYF
DNA: TGTGCCAGCAGTGGCCTTAGGAGCGGGGCGACCACAGATACGCAGTATTTT